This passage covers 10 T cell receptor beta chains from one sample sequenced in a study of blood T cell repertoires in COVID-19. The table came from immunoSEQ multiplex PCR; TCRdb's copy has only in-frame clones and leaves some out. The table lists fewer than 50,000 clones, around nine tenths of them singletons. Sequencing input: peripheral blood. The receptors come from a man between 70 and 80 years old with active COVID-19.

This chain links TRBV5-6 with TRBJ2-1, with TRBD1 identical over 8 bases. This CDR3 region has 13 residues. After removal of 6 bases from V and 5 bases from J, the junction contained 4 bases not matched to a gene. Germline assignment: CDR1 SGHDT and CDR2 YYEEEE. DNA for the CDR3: TGTGCCAGCACCTGGACAGGGAACAATGAGCAGTTCTTC. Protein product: CASTWTGNNEQFF.

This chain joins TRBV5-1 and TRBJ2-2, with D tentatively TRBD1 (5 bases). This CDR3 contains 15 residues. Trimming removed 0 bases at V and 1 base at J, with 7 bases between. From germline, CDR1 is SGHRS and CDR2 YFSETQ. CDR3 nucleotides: TGCGCCAGCAGCTTGGGACAGAGGAACACCGGGGAGCTGTTTTTT. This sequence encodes CASSLGQRNTGELFF.

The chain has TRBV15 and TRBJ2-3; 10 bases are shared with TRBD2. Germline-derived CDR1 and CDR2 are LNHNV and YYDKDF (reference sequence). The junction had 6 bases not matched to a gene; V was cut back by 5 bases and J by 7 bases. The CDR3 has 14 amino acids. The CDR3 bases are TGTGCCACCAGCGCCAGCGGGAGGGGAAATACGCAGTATTTT. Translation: CATSASGRGNTQYF.

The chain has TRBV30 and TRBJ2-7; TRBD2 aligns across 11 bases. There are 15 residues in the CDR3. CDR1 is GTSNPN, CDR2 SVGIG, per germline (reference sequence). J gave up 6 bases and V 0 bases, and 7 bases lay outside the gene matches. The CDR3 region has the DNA TGTGCCTGGAGTGTACTAGCGGGAGCTCCCTTCGAGCAGTACTTC. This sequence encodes CAWSVLAGAPFEQYF.

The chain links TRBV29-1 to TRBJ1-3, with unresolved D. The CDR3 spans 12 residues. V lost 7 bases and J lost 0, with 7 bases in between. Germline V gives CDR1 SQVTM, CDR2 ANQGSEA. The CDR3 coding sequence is TGCAGCGGGGCGAGCTCTGGAAACACCATATATTTT. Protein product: CSGASSGNTIYF.

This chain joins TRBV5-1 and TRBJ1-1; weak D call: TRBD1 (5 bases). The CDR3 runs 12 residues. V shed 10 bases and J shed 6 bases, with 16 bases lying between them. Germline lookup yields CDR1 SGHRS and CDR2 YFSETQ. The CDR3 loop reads CACGTGDAEAFF. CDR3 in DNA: TGCGCCTGCGGGACCGGCGACGCTGAAGCTTTCTTT.

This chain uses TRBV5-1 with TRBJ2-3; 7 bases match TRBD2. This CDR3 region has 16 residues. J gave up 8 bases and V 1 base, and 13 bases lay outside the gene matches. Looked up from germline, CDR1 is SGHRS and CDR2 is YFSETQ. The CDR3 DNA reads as TGCGCCAGCAGCTTGATTAGCGGAGGGCCGGGGGGTACGCAGTATTTT. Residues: CASSLISGGPGGTQYF.

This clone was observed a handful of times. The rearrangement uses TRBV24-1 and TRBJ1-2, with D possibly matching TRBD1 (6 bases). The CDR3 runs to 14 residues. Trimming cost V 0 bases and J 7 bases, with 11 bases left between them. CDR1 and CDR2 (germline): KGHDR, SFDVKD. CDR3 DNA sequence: TGTGCCACCAGTGATTTGGGCAGGGGCAGTGGCTACACCTTC. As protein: CATSDLGRGSGYTF.

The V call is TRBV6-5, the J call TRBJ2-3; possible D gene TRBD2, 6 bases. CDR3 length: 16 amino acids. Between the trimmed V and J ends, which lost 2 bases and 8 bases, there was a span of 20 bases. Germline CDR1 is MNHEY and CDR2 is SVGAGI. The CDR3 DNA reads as TGTGCCAGCAGTTACGTAGGGGCGGGAAGTGGAACTACGCAGTATTTT. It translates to CASSYVGAGSGTTQYF.

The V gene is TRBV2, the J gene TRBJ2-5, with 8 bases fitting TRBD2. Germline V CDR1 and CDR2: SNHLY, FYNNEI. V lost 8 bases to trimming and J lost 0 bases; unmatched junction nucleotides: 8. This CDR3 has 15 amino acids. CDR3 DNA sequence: TGTGCCAGCGGCCAGAAGGGACTAGACCAAGAGACCCAGTACTTC. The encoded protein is CASGQKGLDQETQYF.